These T cell receptor beta chains were read from a single sample in a study of blood T cell repertoires in COVID-19. Sequencing was performed with immunoSEQ multiplex PCR; in TCRdb, only in-frame clones are kept and a portion is missing. The repertoire includes hundreds of thousands of clones, approximately 88% of them detected once, and more than 0.95% sits in the top ten. The sample taken for sequencing was peripheral blood. The receptor source for this set is a man in his forties with acute or convalescent COVID-19. Each CDR3 is given with its conserved first and last residue. The D gene is left open where the match is weak. The size of a clone is reported for some rows only, either as once, few or many, or as a class for expanded clones.

TRBV7-9	-	few	TRBJ1-2	CASSSRAGAANYGYTF	TGTGCCAGCAGCTCGCGCGCGGGGGCCGCTAACTATGGCTACACCTTC
TRBV27	-	-	TRBJ2-2	CASSPTTVGTGELFF	TGTGCCAGCAGTCCCACGACAGTTGGAACCGGGGAGCTGTTTTTT
TRBV7-2	-	-	TRBJ2-2	CASSLAGQKNTGELFF	TGTGCCAGCAGCTTAGCCGGACAGAAGAACACCGGGGAGCTGTTTTTT
TRBV6-1	TRBD2	once	TRBJ2-1	CASSETLAGGNYNEQFF	TGTGCCAGCAGTGAAACTCTAGCGGGAGGAAACTACAATGAGCAGTTCTTC
TRBV7-2	TRBD1	few	TRBJ1-5	CASSPGGMGVVGQPQHF	TGTGCCAGCAGCCCAGGGGGGATGGGGGTCGTGGGGCAGCCCCAGCATTTT
TRBV18	TRBD2	-	TRBJ2-3	CASSPLGTSGTDTQYF	TGTGCCAGCTCACCACTAGGGACTAGCGGGACCGATACGCAGTATTTT
TRBV6-1	TRBD1	-	TRBJ2-7	CASSGSKFSGGLLYEQYF	TGTGCCAGCAGTGGTTCCAAATTTTCAGGGGGCCTCCTCTACGAGCAGTACTTC
TRBV27	TRBD1	-	TRBJ2-1	CASGIQGAHEQFF	TGTGCCAGCGGAATACAGGGGGCTCATGAGCAGTTCTTC
TRBV10-3	TRBD1	-	TRBJ1-6	CAISYKGQDNSPLHF	TGTGCCATCAGCTATAAGGGACAGGATAATTCACCCCTCCACTTT
TRBV12-3/TRBV12-4	TRBD1	-	TRBJ2-4	CASSPDRSWVYF	TGTGCCAGCAGCCCGGACAGGTCCTGGGTGTACTTC
TRBV6-1	TRBD2	-	TRBJ2-1	CASSEGREVGEQFF	TGTGCCAGCAGTGAGGGACGGGAGGTCGGTGAGCAGTTCTTC
TRBV9	TRBD1	-	TRBJ2-7	CASSRPGQGQYF	TGTGCCAGCAGCCGACCGGGACAGGGGCAGTACTTC
TRBV7-8	TRBD1	-	TRBJ1-2	CASSLQGQGTGYTF	TGTGCCAGCAGCTTGCAGGGACAGGGGACGGGCTACACCTTC
TRBV18	-	-	TRBJ1-2	CASSPPSLTNYGYTF	TGTGCCAGCTCACCACCGTCACTAACTAACTATGGCTACACCTTC
TRBV6-5	TRBD1	-	TRBJ2-5	CASSQTGVETQYF	TGTGCCAGCAGTCAGACAGGGGTGGAGACCCAGTACTTC
TRBV10-3	-	-	TRBJ1-1	CATIIEANTEAFF	TGTGCCACCATAATCGAGGCCAACACTGAAGCTTTCTTT
TRBV23-1	-	-	TRBJ2-7	CATQLDRNGYEQYF	TGCGCCACCCAACTGGACAGAAATGGCTACGAGCAGTACTTC
TRBV30	TRBD1	few	TRBJ1-6	CAWSDSKRQGVNSPLHF	TGTGCCTGGAGTGACTCGAAAAGACAGGGGGTAAATTCACCCCTCCACTTT
TRBV27	TRBD1	-	TRBJ2-7	CASSLDRGYEQYF	TGTGCCAGCAGTTTGGACAGGGGCTACGAGCAGTACTTC
TRBV27	TRBD2	-	TRBJ2-1	CASSPGLAGYSEQFF	TGTGCCAGCAGTCCAGGACTAGCGGGATACTCTGAGCAGTTCTTC
TRBV11-3	TRBD1	few	TRBJ2-5	CASSSGQALGEETQYF	TGTGCCAGCAGCTCTGGACAGGCCCTGGGTGAGGAGACCCAGTACTTC
TRBV15	-	-	TRBJ1-3	CATSRARESRNTIYF	TGTGCCACCAGCAGAGCCAGGGAAAGTAGAAACACCATATATTTT
TRBV14	TRBD2	-	TRBJ2-2	CASSGLAGGTGELFF	TGTGCCAGCAGCGGACTAGCGGGGGGCACCGGGGAGCTGTTTTTT
TRBV19	TRBD1	-	TRBJ2-7	CASSMNRGAPHEQYF	TGTGCCAGTAGTATGAACAGGGGGGCGCCGCACGAGCAGTACTTC
TRBV19	-	-	TRBJ1-1	CASSIWSGMNTEAFF	TGTGCCAGTAGTATTTGGTCAGGTATGAACACTGAAGCTTTCTTT
TRBV18	-	-	TRBJ2-7	CASSPSGIYEQYF	TGTGCCAGCTCACCGTCCGGGATCTATGAGCAGTACTTC
TRBV5-4	-	-	TRBJ2-1	CASSPEPSSYNEQFF	TGTGCCAGCAGCCCAGAACCAAGCTCCTACAATGAGCAGTTCTTC
TRBV5-6	-	-	TRBJ1-4	CASSWQGRQKLFF	TGTGCCAGCAGCTGGCAGGGAAGGCAAAAACTGTTTTTT
TRBV2	TRBD1	-	TRBJ2-2	CASSFGTGVPGELFF	TGTGCCAGCAGCTTCGGGACAGGGGTTCCCGGGGAGCTGTTTTTT
TRBV5-4	-	-	TRBJ2-2	CASSKALLNTGELFF	TGTGCCAGCAGCAAAGCTCTGCTAAACACCGGGGAGCTGTTTTTT
TRBV29-1	-	-	TRBJ1-2	CSVENPQSGGYTF	TGCAGCGTTGAAAACCCACAATCAGGAGGCTACACCTTC
TRBV29-1	-	few	TRBJ1-2	CSVEDPSQGYTF	TGCAGCGTTGAAGATCCCTCACAGGGCTACACCTTC
TRBV9	-	-	TRBJ2-6	CASSPRQVISSGANVLTF	TGTGCCAGCAGCCCCCGACAGGTCATCAGCTCTGGGGCCAACGTCCTGACTTTC
TRBV5-4	TRBD2	-	TRBJ2-7	CASSLSGRAFEQYF	TGTGCCAGCAGCTTAAGTGGGAGGGCCTTCGAGCAGTACTTC
TRBV7-2	-	-	TRBJ1-5	CASSLRGLYSNQPQHF	TGTGCCAGCAGCTTACGGGGTCTTTATAGCAATCAGCCCCAGCATTTT
TRBV5-4	-	-	TRBJ1-2	CASSLAGTRDF	TGTGCCAGCAGCTTGGCCGGGACAAGAGACTTC
TRBV9	TRBD1	-	TRBJ1-2	CASSVGDRGAGYGYTF	TGTGCCAGCAGCGTAGGGGACAGGGGGGCTGGCTATGGCTACACCTTC
TRBV18	TRBD1	-	TRBJ2-7	CASSPPTGVGEQYF	TGTGCCAGCTCACCGCCCACAGGGGTGGGTGAGCAGTACTTC
TRBV7-9	-	-	TRBJ2-5	CASRRREASRAETQYF	TGTGCCAGCAGAAGAAGGGAGGCAAGTCGGGCAGAGACCCAGTACTTC
TRBV6-2/TRBV6-3	-	-	TRBJ1-3	CASSYLLGAPSSGNTIYF	TGTGCCAGCAGTTACCTGTTGGGCGCTCCGAGCTCTGGAAACACCATATATTTT
TRBV19	-	-	TRBJ2-7	CASSLRSGTSSYEQYF	TGTGCCAGTAGTCTCAGGTCCGGGACTTCCTCCTACGAGCAGTACTTC
TRBV7-2	TRBD2	-	TRBJ2-5	CASSPGTTSPQETQYF	TGTGCCAGCAGCCCCGGTACGACTAGCCCTCAAGAGACCCAGTACTTC
TRBV2	-	-	TRBJ2-6	CASGPGANVLTF	TGTGCCAGTGGGCCCGGGGCCAACGTCCTGACTTTC
TRBV6-1	TRBD1	few	TRBJ1-1	CASSEFGTGRNTEAFF	TGTGCCAGCAGTGAATTTGGGACAGGCAGGAACACTGAAGCTTTCTTT
TRBV3-1/TRBV3-2	TRBD1	-	TRBJ1-3	CASSQDPGQVSGNTIYF	TGTGCCAGCAGCCAAGACCCGGGACAGGTCTCTGGAAACACCATATATTTT
TRBV5-1	-	once	TRBJ2-2	CASSSRDRNTGELFF	TGCGCCAGCAGCTCCCGAGACAGGAACACCGGGGAGCTGTTTTTT
TRBV5-6	TRBD1	-	TRBJ1-4	CASSTPTGQLNEKLFF	TGTGCCAGCAGCACCCCTACGGGACAGCTTAATGAAAAACTGTTTTTT
TRBV7-3	-	-	TRBJ2-3	CASSLFAGGGSTDTQYF	TGTGCCAGCAGCTTGTTTGCTGGTGGGGGGAGCACAGATACGCAGTATTTT
TRBV12-3/TRBV12-4	TRBD2	-	TRBJ2-3	CASRLASTDTQYF	TGTGCCAGCCGACTAGCGAGCACAGATACGCAGTATTTT
TRBV5-1	-	once	TRBJ1-5	CASSLASNQPQHF	TGCGCCAGCAGCTTGGCGTCCAATCAGCCCCAGCATTTT
TRBV27	TRBD2	-	TRBJ2-1	CASSNGLAGPSSYNEQFF	TGTGCCAGCAGCAACGGACTAGCGGGGCCAAGCTCCTACAATGAGCAGTTCTTC
TRBV18	TRBD1	-	TRBJ2-7	CASSQGTDYEQYF	TGTGCCAGCTCACAAGGGACAGACTACGAGCAGTACTTC
TRBV27	-	-	TRBJ1-2	CASSLAGRNYGYTF	TGTGCCAGCAGTTTAGCAGGCCGTAACTATGGCTACACCTTC
TRBV7-9	TRBD1	-	TRBJ1-4	CASSIGTGPTNEKLFF	TGTGCCAGCAGCATCGGGACAGGCCCAACTAATGAAAAACTGTTTTTT
TRBV7-8	-	-	TRBJ2-7	CASSAPGKGHSYEQYF	TGTGCCAGCAGCGCCCCCGGGAAGGGCCACTCCTACGAGCAGTACTTC